These T cell receptor beta chains were read from a single sample in a study of blood T cell repertoires in COVID-19. Here immunoSEQ multiplex PCR was the method, and the copy in TCRdb shows in-frame clones only, minus some. Here the sample spans around 300,000 clones, about nine tenths being singletons. Material: PBMCs or T cells enriched from blood (not recorded which). These receptors were obtained from a woman aged 40 to 50 who had recovered from COVID-19. Each CDR3 is given with its conserved first and last residue. The D gene is left open where the match is weak.

D gene	V gene	J gene	CDR3 protein	CDR3 DNA
-	TRBV29-1	TRBJ1-5	CSVGEFVGQPQHF	TGCAGCGTTGGGGAGTTTGTAGGGCAGCCCCAGCATTTT
-	TRBV12-3/TRBV12-4	TRBJ1-4	CASSLGQLEKLFF	TGTGCCAGCAGTCTTGGACAGCTTGAAAAACTGTTTTTT
-	TRBV24-1	TRBJ1-1	CATSDSRKGDTEAFF	TGTGCCACCAGTGACTCCAGAAAGGGGGACACTGAAGCTTTCTTT
TRBD2	TRBV9	TRBJ2-2	CASSVAGGPRVGELFF	TGTGCCAGCAGCGTGGCGGGGGGGCCGCGTGTCGGGGAGCTGTTTTTT
TRBD1	TRBV2	TRBJ1-4	CASSGGQGGEKLFF	TGTGCCAGCAGCGGGGGACAGGGGGGAGAAAAACTGTTTTTT
TRBD1	TRBV7-9	TRBJ1-6	CASSDRDREFSPLHF	TGTGCCAGCAGCGACCGGGACAGGGAATTTTCACCCCTCCACTTT
-	TRBV7-2	TRBJ2-7	CASTSYYGGPSYEQYF	TGTGCCAGCACTTCCTATTACGGAGGGCCCTCCTACGAGCAGTACTTC
TRBD1	TRBV19	TRBJ1-3	CASSSTGVSSGNTIYF	TGTGCCAGTAGTTCGACAGGGGTTTCCTCTGGAAACACCATATATTTT
-	TRBV2	TRBJ2-5	CASTTERLKTQYF	TGTGCCAGCACCACGGAGCGGCTGAAGACCCAGTACTTC
-	TRBV28	TRBJ2-1	CASILGGGHAGLGNEQFF	TGTGCCAGCATCCTGGGGGGGGGCCATGCCGGTTTGGGAAATGAGCAGTTCTTC